A selection of T cell receptor beta chains follows, all from one sample in a study of CD8 T cells in Susac syndrome. TCRdb re-derived calls from the immunoSEQ multiplex PCR reads in MiXCR, one entry per CDR3 protein. Of roughly 120,000 distinct CDR3 sequences in the sample, roughly 94% were seen once. Sequencing used CD4+ T cells from PBMCs. All receptors come from a human donor with multiple sclerosis. CDR3s include the opening cysteine and the closing phenylalanine or tryptophan. Each record gives: V gene, clone size, D gene, J gene, CDR3 DNA, CDR3 protein. A D gene is named only where the DNA matches it firmly. Only part of the rows carry a size: once, few, many, or a class if the clone is expanded.

TRBV11-3	-	-	TRBJ2-5	TGTGCCAGCAGCGTCGGACTCTACGGGGAGACCCAGTACTTC	CASSVGLYGETQYF
TRBV11-2	-	TRBD1	TRBJ1-2	TGTGCCAGCAGCCTCCCAGGGGGCGGGACCACTAACTATGGCTACACCTTC	CASSLPGGGTTNYGYTF
TRBV7-3	-	-	TRBJ1-2	TGTGCCAGCAGCTCCTTCCGGGAAAACTATGGCTACACCTTC	CASSSFRENYGYTF
TRBV6-6	-	-	TRBJ1-1	TGTGCCAGCAGTTTCGTCGACAAGAACACTGAAGCTTTCTTT	CASSFVDKNTEAFF
TRBV6-5	-	-	TRBJ1-5	TGTGCCAGCAAGGAGGGCGACAGTAGCAATCAGCCCCAGCATTTT	CASKEGDSSNQPQHF
TRBV2	-	-	TRBJ1-1	TGTGCCAGCTCCTACCGGGCCGGCCCTGAAGCTTTCTTT	CASSYRAGPEAFF
TRBV12-3/TRBV12-4	-	-	TRBJ1-1	TGTGCCAGCAGTTTAGCAGGGGACACTGAAGCTTTCTTT	CASSLAGDTEAFF
TRBV30	-	TRBD1	TRBJ2-1	TGTGCCTGGAACCCGGACAGGGGAGTATTCAATGAGCAGTTCTTC	CAWNPDRGVFNEQFF
TRBV30	once	TRBD1	TRBJ1-6	TGTGCCTGGAGTGTAACGGACAGGGGTAATTCACCCCTCCACTTT	CAWSVTDRGNSPLHF
TRBV20-1	-	-	TRBJ1-4	TGCAGTGCCATACAGTACGCAACTAATGAAAAACTGTTTTTT	CSAIQYATNEKLFF
TRBV20-1	-	TRBD1	TRBJ1-2	TGCAGTGCGTACCTCGCCGACAGGGGGGGTGGCTACACCTTC	CSAYLADRGGGYTF
TRBV5-6	once	-	TRBJ2-2	TGTGCCAGCGGAATTACGATAGGGGACACCGGGGAGCTGTTTTTT	CASGITIGDTGELFF
TRBV9	-	TRBD1	TRBJ1-6	TGTGCCAGCAGCGCGGCGAAGGGACAGGTTAATTCACCCCTCCACTTT	CASSAAKGQVNSPLHF
TRBV5-1	-	-	TRBJ2-1	TGCGCCAGCAGCTTGGCGGGGGAGAAGGCCTACAATGAGCAGTTCTTC	CASSLAGEKAYNEQFF
TRBV7-3	-	-	TRBJ2-7	TGTGCCAGCAGCTTAGTGCAGGGCCACGAGCAGTACTTC	CASSLVQGHEQYF
TRBV7-2	-	-	TRBJ2-1	TGTGCCAGCAGCTTAGCCGCCCTCGGTGAGCAGTTCTTC	CASSLAALGEQFF
TRBV7-6	once	-	TRBJ2-1	TGTGCCAGCAGTTTTAGGTTACGGCAGACCTACAATGAGCAGTTCTTC	CASSFRLRQTYNEQFF
TRBV12-3/TRBV12-4	-	-	TRBJ2-7	TGTGCCAGCAGTCGAGAGAGCTACGAGCAGTACTTC	CASSRESYEQYF
TRBV7-2	-	-	TRBJ2-5	TGTGCCAGCAGCCCCGGTGGGCCGAAAGAGACCCAGTACTTC	CASSPGGPKETQYF
TRBV20-1	-	TRBD2	TRBJ2-5	TGCAGTGCCAGGACTAGCGGGGGGGCCACCAGAGAGACCCAGTACTTC	CSARTSGGATRETQYF
TRBV29-1	-	-	TRBJ1-5	TGCAGCGTTCAGGCTCTCAATCAGCCCCAGCATTTT	CSVQALNQPQHF
TRBV28	-	-	TRBJ2-5	TGTGCCAGCAGTTTGGTCAGGTCCGGGGGAGAGACCCAGTACTTC	CASSLVRSGGETQYF
TRBV12-3/TRBV12-4	-	-	TRBJ2-2	TGTGCCAGCAGCCTCCCGCTCTGGACAAACACCGGGGAGCTGTTTTTT	CASSLPLWTNTGELFF
TRBV5-8	-	-	TRBJ2-1	TGTGCCAGCAGCCTGCGTGTGGGGCAACAGTTCTTC	CASSLRVGQQFF
TRBV14	-	-	TRBJ1-1	TGTGCCAGCAGCCAAGTAGGGGGACGGATGAACACTGAAGCTTTCTTT	CASSQVGGRMNTEAFF
TRBV9	-	-	TRBJ2-5	TGTGCCAGCAGCGCCTCTGAAGAGACCCAGTACTTC	CASSASEETQYF
TRBV25-1	-	TRBD2	TRBJ2-1	TGTGCCAGCAGTGCTACCGGGACTAGAGTTGTTGAGCAGTTCTTC	CASSATGTRVVEQFF
TRBV5-1	-	-	TRBJ2-2	TGCGCCAGCAGCTTGCAGGTTTCGAACACCGGGGAGCTGTTTTTT	CASSLQVSNTGELFF
TRBV6-5	once	-	TRBJ1-6	TGTGCCAGCAGTTACTCGAGGGGGGGTACTACTTTTTCACCCCTCCACTTT	CASSYSRGGTTFSPLHF
TRBV4-3	-	-	TRBJ2-1	TGCGCCAGCAGCCAAGGGATGGGGGGCATGTCCTACAATGAGCAGTTCTTC	CASSQGMGGMSYNEQFF
TRBV7-9	-	-	TRBJ2-7	TGTGCCAGCAGCTTACTCTCCCACGAGCAGTACTTC	CASSLLSHEQYF
TRBV2	-	TRBD2	TRBJ2-7	TGTGCCAGCAAATACGGACTAGCTAATGAGCAGTACTTC	CASKYGLANEQYF
TRBV30	-	-	TRBJ1-2	TGTGCCTGGAGTACCGGCCAAGGGGGCTACACCTTC	CAWSTGQGGYTF
TRBV5-1	-	TRBD2	TRBJ2-2	TGCGCCAGCAGCCTGAGGACTAGCGACGACACCGGGGAGCTGTTTTTT	CASSLRTSDDTGELFF
TRBV20-1	-	TRBD2	TRBJ2-4	TGCAGTGCTAGCCGGACTAGCGGAAAAAACATTCAGTACTTC	CSASRTSGKNIQYF
TRBV20-1	once	-	TRBJ2-5	TGCAGTGCTAGTAGGGGGGGAGAGACCCAGTACTTC	CSASRGGETQYF
TRBV25-1	few	-	TRBJ2-5	TGTGCCAGCAGTGATGGGGATTTACGAAAAGAGACCCAGTACTTC	CASSDGDLRKETQYF
TRBV13	-	-	TRBJ1-1	TGTGCCAGCAGCCTACACCAGAACACTGAAGCTTTCTTT	CASSLHQNTEAFF